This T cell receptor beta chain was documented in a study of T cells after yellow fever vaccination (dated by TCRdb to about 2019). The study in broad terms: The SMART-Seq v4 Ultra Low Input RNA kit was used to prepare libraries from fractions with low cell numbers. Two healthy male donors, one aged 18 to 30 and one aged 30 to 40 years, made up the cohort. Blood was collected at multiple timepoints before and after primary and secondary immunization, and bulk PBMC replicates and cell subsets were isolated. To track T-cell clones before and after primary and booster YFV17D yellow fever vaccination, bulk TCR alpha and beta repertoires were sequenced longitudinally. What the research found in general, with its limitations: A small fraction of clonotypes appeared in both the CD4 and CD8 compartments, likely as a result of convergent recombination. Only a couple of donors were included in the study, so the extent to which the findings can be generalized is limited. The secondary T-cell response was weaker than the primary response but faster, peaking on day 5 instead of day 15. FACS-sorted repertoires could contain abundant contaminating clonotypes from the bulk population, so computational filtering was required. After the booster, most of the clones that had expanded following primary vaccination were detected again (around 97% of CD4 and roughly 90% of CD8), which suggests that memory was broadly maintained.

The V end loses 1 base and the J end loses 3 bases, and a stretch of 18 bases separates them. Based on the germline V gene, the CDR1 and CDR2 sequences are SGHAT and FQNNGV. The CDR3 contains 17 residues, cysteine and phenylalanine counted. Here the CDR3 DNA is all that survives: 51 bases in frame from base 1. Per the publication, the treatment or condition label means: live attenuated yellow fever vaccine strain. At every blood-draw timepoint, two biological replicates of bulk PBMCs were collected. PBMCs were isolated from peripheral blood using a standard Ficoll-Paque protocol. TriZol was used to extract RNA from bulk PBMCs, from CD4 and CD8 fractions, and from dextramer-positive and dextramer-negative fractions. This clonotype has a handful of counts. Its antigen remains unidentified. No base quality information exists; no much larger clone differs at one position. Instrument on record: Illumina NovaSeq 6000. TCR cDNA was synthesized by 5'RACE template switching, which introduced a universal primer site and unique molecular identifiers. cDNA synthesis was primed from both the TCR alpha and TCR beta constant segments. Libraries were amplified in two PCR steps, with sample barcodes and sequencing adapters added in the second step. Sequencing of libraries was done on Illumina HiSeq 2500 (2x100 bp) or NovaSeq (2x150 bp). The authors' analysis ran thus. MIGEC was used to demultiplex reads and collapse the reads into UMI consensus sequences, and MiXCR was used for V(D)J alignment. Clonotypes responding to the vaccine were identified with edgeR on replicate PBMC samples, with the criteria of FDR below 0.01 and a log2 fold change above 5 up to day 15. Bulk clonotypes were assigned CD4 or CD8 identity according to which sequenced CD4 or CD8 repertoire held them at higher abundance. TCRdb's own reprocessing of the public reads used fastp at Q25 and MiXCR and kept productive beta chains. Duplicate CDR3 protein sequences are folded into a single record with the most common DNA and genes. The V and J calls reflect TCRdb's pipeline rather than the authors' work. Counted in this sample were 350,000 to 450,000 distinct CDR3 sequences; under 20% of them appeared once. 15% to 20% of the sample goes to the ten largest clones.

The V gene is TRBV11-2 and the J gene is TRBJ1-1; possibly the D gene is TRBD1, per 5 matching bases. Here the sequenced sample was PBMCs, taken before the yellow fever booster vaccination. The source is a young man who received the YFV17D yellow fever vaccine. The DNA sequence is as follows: TGTGCCAGCAGCTTAGCAGGGAGTCGTGGCCCTTACACTGAAGCTTTCTTT. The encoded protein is CASSLAGSRGPYTEAFF.